These 8 T cell receptor beta chains were all obtained from the same sample, sequenced in a study of a mutant IDH1 vaccine in newly diagnosed glioma (dated by TCRdb to the early 2020s). Their recognized antigens are unknown. Preparation of the library involved the immunoSEQ multiplex PCR assay. TCRdb provides this immuneACCESS table in a form limited to in-frame rearrangements. Some clones are lacking; in checked studies, under half of them reflect an unresolved V gene, and why the rest are absent is not known. This sample holds 70,000 to 90,000 clones; 85% were observed only once. The top ten clonotypes cover over 2% of the sample. The time point label for this specimen denotes: week 23, last vaccination. Every vaccine dose consisted of 300 ug of a 20-mer mutant IDH1 peptide in Montanide, administered subcutaneously together with topical imiquimod. The sequencing used PBMCs, collected from a glioma patient whose treatment included an IDH1 peptide vaccine. Receptors were obtained from a man aged 30 to 39 with glioma. Some clones in this sample may be carry-over from other donors' samples.

The chain recombines TRBV6-5 with TRBJ1-6; perhaps TRBD1 as D (6 bases). The germline V gene has CDR1 MNHEY and CDR2 SVGAGI. Trimming cost V 4 bases and J 7 bases, with 11 bases left between them. The CDR3 runs 14 residues. CDR3 protein: CASSFGQLNSPLHF. The CDR3 region has the DNA TGTGCCAGCAGTTTCGGACAGCTAAATTCACCCCTCCACTTT.

J is TRBJ2-3 and V is TRBV6-1, with D unclear. The length of the CDR3 is 13 residues. The germline V gene has CDR1 MNHNS and CDR2 SASEGT. Trimming pared 4 bases from V and 6 bases from J, leaving 11 bases between. The CDR3, as DNA: TGTGCCAGCAGTGTACACCGCGAGGATACGCAGTATTTT. It is translated as CASSVHREDTQYF.

V is TRBV19 and J is TRBJ2-5; D perhaps matches TRBD2 (5 bases). CDR3 length equals 14 residues. CDR1 is LNHDA, CDR2 SQIVND, per germline (reference sequence). The V end lost 3 bases, the J end lost 5 bases, and 13 bases lay between the germline ends. The CDR3 protein is CASSMDPSGETQYF. DNA for the CDR3: TGTGCCAGTAGTATGGACCCCTCGGGGGAGACCCAGTACTTC.

The chain has TRBV30 and TRBJ2-3; D not resolved. Germline loops: CDR1 GTSNPN, CDR2 SVGIG (reference sequence). The CDR3 spans 13 residues. The ends were cut back, 0 bases at V and 6 bases at J, with 10 bases in the middle. The CDR3 DNA reads TGTGCCTGGAGTGTACGGGTTAGGGATACGCAGTATTTT. Protein: CAWSVRVRDTQYF.

J is TRBJ1-1 and V is TRBV29-1; possibly TRBD1 for D (5 bases). The CDR3 loop spans 12 amino acids. Trimming cost V 5 bases and J 5 bases, with 12 bases left between them. Germline CDR1 SQVTM, CDR2 ANQGSEA. The chain's CDR3 is CSVKNPGTEAFF. In nucleotides, the CDR3 is TGCAGCGTTAAAAATCCAGGGACTGAAGCTTTCTTT.

This clone has only a few counts. The gene calls are TRBV7-3 and TRBJ2-2, with D unresolved. CDR3 length: 14 residues. V lost 0 bases and J 1 base, leaving 3 bases between the germline ends. Germline-derived CDR1 and CDR2 are SGHTA and FQGTGA. CDR3 bases: TGTGCCAGCAGCTTAACCAGGAACACCGGGGAGCTGTTTTTT. Its translation is CASSLTRNTGELFF.

The chain joins TRBV11-2 to TRBJ2-7; D uncertain. CDR1 and CDR2 from the germline V gene are SGHAT and FQNNGV. Trimming stripped 2 bases from V and 7 bases from J, with 6 bases between. The CDR3 runs to 11 residues. In DNA form, the CDR3 reads TGTGCCAGCAGCTTACTGACGGAGCAGTACTTC. This translates into CASSLLTEQYF.

This chain connects TRBV2 to TRBJ2-3; TRBD2 aligns across 9 bases. The V gene's germline CDR1 is SNHLY and CDR2 FYNNEI. Losses at the gene ends were 2 bases for V and 2 bases for J; bases not matched to a gene: 11. The CDR3 is 18 residues long. CDR3 in DNA: TGTGCCAGCAGTGAATGGGTTGGTGCTAGCGGGACCACAGATACGCAGTATTTT. It codes for CASSEWVGASGTTDTQYF.